This TCR beta chain comes out of a study of Ad26.COV2.S vaccination and SARS-CoV-2 variants. This table comes from immunoSEQ multiplex PCR, and its TCRdb copy is limited to in-frame clones, with some not included. The data contain hundreds of thousands of clones, about 88% of them singletons. As to treatment: some 19 received Ad26.COV2.S at low or high dose, single or two shots; about 5 received placebo; per-sample allocation not given. Sampling happened 63 days after the first vaccine or placebo injection. V was pared by 5 bases and J by 4 bases, with 8 bases between. Germline V gene lookup returns CDR1 MDHEN and CDR2 SYDVKM. The CDR3 is made up of 12 amino acids. The sample holds a few counts of this clone.

The sample in question was peripheral blood, obtained in a trial of Ad26.COV2.S vaccine versus placebo. This clonotype was sampled from a person aged 18-65 years who received the Ad26.COV2.S COVID-19 vaccine or a placebo. This chain joins TRBV28 and TRBJ1-2; D is unresolved. CDR3 coding DNA: TGTGCCAGCAGTACCAGCCTCTATGGCTACACCTTC. Encoded protein: CASSTSLYGYTF.